This TCR beta chain was recorded in a study of blood T cell repertoires in COVID-19. Study background: The analysed material was cDNA or gDNA that came from T cells, B-cell-depleted T cells, or PBMCs.

V was clipped by 4 bases and J by 4 bases; unmatched bases: 7. The CDR3 length is 15 residues. Germline assignment: CDR1 ENHRY and CDR2 SYGVKD. Followed over time, Seattle patients had been enrolled while infection was active. Libraries were prepared by immunoSEQ multiplex PCR; TCRdb keeps only in-frame clonotypes and omits some of them. The sample records some 300,000 clones, 90% being singletons. The V and J genes are TRBV10-3 and TRBJ2-7; TRBD1 agrees at 10 bases. The source material was peripheral blood. The source is a woman in her 50s with COVID-19, enrolled during active disease. In DNA, the CDR3 is TGTGCCATCAGTGCCCTCGGGACAGGGGATTACGAGCAGTACTTC. It encodes CAISALGTGDYEQYF.